The present T cell receptor beta chain was sequenced within a study of Graves' ophthalmopathy and Graves' hyperthyroidism. Hyperthyroidism is called stable when no ophthalmopathy develops within 18 months of follow-up. Hyperthyroidism was new, under 2 months, in patients aged 18 to 65. Patients were left out if they had other autoimmune diseases, uncontrolled infections, pregnancy or lactation. The evidence that diagnosis relied on was clinical symptoms, serum thyroxine, TRAb, thyroid ultrasound and orbital computed tomography. CDR3 regions of TCR beta were amplified from RNA transcripts. HTBI-primed first-round RT-PCR preceded second-round multiplex PCR. TCRdb re-derived calls from the multiplex PCR reads in MiXCR, one entry per CDR3 protein. The sample lists 500,000 to 700,000 distinct CDR3 sequences; approximately 22% were seen once. The sample holds many counts of this clonotype. J gave up 3 bases and V 5 bases, and 12 bases lay outside the gene matches. Looked up from germline, CDR1 is SGHTA and CDR2 is FQGTGA. The CDR3 consists of 16 residues.

The sample comprised peripheral blood. The rearrangement joins TRBV7-3 to TRBJ2-7; 8 positions match TRBD1. This sequence was found in a young woman with stable Graves' hyperthyroidism. Some clones in this sample may be carry-over from other donors' samples. CDR3 loop: CASSTRDRSLGYEQYF. CDR3 DNA sequence: TGTGCCAGCAGCACCCGGGACAGGTCTCTAGGCTACGAGCAGTACTTC.